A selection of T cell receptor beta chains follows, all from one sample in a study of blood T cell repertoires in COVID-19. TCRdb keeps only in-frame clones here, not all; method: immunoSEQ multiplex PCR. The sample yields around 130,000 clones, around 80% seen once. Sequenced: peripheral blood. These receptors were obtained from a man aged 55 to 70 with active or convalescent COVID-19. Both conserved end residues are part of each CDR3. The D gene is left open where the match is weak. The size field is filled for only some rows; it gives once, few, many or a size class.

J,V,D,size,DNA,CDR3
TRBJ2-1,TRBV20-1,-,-,TGCAGTGCGAGTACCGGGACACGCTCCTACAATGAGCAGTTCTTC,CSASTGTRSYNEQFF
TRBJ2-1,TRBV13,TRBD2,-,TGTGCCAGCAGCCCACCCGGGACTAGCGGGAGTGAGCAGTTCTTC,CASSPPGTSGSEQFF
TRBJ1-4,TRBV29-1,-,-,TGCAGCGCGGGAAGCGCGGAGGCGGGGGAAAAACTGTTTTTT,CSAGSAEAGEKLFF
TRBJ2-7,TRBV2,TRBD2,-,TGTGCCAGCACTTTACGACTAGCGGGAGGAAACTCCTACGAGCAGTACTTC,CASTLRLAGGNSYEQYF
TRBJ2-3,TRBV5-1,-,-,TGCGCCAGCAGCTTGGAGAAAGTAGGGGATAGGTCAGATACGCAGTATTTT,CASSLEKVGDRSDTQYF
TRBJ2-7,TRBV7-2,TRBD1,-,TGTGCCAGCAGCCGGGACAGGGGGCTGTACGAGCAGTACTTC,CASSRDRGLYEQYF
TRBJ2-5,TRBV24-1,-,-,TGTGCCACCAGTGAGGCTGAAGAGACCCAGTACTTC,CATSEAEETQYF
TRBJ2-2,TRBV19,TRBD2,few,TGTGCCAGTACCCCTGGCCTAGCGGGACCCGTGGGCGGGGAGCTGTTTTTT,CASTPGLAGPVGGELFF
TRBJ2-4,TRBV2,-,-,TGTGCCAGCAGAGGCCCCCGGGAGAGGAAAAACATTCAGTACTTC,CASRGPRERKNIQYF
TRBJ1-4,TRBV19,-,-,TGTGCCAGCCGGGGTGAAAAACTGTTTTTT,CASRGEKLFF
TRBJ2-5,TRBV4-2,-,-,TGTGCCAGCAGCCCCGAACTTACTCGGGAGACCCAGTACTTC,CASSPELTRETQYF
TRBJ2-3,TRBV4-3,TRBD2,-,TGCGCCAGCAGCCAAGGAGGTAGCGGGAGGAGGGGAGATACGCAGTATTTT,CASSQGGSGRRGDTQYF
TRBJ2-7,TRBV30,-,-,TGTGCCTGGAGTAGGGGCTCCATAGAGCAGTACTTC,CAWSRGSIEQYF
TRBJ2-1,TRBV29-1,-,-,TGCAGCGTCGACTACTACAATGAGCAGTTCTTC,CSVDYYNEQFF
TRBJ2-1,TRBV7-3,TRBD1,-,TGTGCCAGCAGCCGCACAGGGGGATGGAATGAGCAGTTCTTC,CASSRTGGWNEQFF
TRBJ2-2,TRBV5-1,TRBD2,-,TGCGCCAGCAGCGGACTAGCGGGAGTCCCCGGGGAGCTGTTTTTT,CASSGLAGVPGELFF
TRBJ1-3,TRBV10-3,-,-,TGTGCCATCAGACCCCGAGGACAGCCTGGAAACACCATATATTTT,CAIRPRGQPGNTIYF
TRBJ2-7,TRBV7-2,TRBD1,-,TGTGCCAGCAGCTTCGGGACAGGCGACTACGAGCAGTACTTC,CASSFGTGDYEQYF
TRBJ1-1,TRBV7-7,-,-,TGTGCCAGCAGCGCAGCGGAGAACACTGAAGCTTTCTTT,CASSAAENTEAFF
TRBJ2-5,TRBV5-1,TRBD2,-,TGCGCCAGCAGCTTGGGGTCTAGCGGGAGGGCCCTCAGGGAGACCCAGTACTTC,CASSLGSSGRALRETQYF
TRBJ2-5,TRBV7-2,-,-,TGTGCCAGCAGCTTAAAGTTCCAGCGGAGTTGGGAGACCCAGTACTTC,CASSLKFQRSWETQYF
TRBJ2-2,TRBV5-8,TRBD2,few,TGTGCCAGCAGCTGGGGGACTAGCGGGAGCGACACCGGGGAGCTGTTTTTT,CASSWGTSGSDTGELFF
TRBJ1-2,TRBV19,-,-,TGTGCCAGTAGTAGACAGCGACTTGGCGGCTACACCTTC,CASSRQRLGGYTF
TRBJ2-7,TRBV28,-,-,TGTGCCAGCAGTCTGGGACTCCTCGAGCAGTACTTC,CASSLGLLEQYF
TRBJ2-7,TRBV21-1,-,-,TGTGCCAGCAGCCTCCGGGGCGTAGCGGCCTCCTACGAGCAGTACTTC,CASSLRGVAASYEQYF
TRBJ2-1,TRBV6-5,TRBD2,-,TGTGCCAGCAGTTTTACTAGCGGGAATTTCAATGAGCAGTTCTTC,CASSFTSGNFNEQFF
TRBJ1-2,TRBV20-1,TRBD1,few,TGCAGTGCTAGGACAGGGGCGCACATCACCTTC,CSARTGAHITF
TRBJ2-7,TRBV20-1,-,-,TGCAGTGCTAGTCCTGCGGGGTACGAGCAGTACTTC,CSASPAGYEQYF
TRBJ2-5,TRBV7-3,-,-,TGTGCCAGCAGCGCGGCCGGGACTTACCAAGAGACCCAGTACTTC,CASSAAGTYQETQYF
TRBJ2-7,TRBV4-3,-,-,TGCGCCAGCAGCCAAGACTGGCAGGACTCCTACGAGCAGTACTTC,CASSQDWQDSYEQYF
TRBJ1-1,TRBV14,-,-,TGTGCCAGCAGCCAAGTCACAGGAATGAACACTGAAGCTTTCTTT,CASSQVTGMNTEAFF
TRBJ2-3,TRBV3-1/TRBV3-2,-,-,TGTGCCAGCAGCTACCGGTCGGGGGGCGGGTCAGATACGCAGTATTTT,CASSYRSGGGSDTQYF
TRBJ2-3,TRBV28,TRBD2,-,TGTGCCAGCAGTTTACCCGGAGGAGCGGGAGTGGCAGATACGCAGTATTTT,CASSLPGGAGVADTQYF
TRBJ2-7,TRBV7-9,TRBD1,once,TGTGCCAGCAGCTTGTCCTGGACAGGCCACGAGCAGTACTTC,CASSLSWTGHEQYF
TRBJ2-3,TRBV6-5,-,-,TGTGCCAGCAGAGAGGCAGATACGCAGTATTTT,CASREADTQYF
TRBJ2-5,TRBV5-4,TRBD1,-,TGTGCCAGCAGCGCCGGACAGGAGTACCAAGAGACCCAGTACTTC,CASSAGQEYQETQYF
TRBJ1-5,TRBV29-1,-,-,TGCAGCGTGTCACTAGGGCTGGGGGGTGGGCCCCAGCATTTT,CSVSLGLGGGPQHF
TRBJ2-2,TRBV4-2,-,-,TGTGCCAGCAGCCAACACGGGAGGAACACCGGGGAGCTGTTTTTT,CASSQHGRNTGELFF
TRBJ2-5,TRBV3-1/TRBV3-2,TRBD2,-,TGTGCCAGCAGCCCACTAGCGGCAAAAGAGACCCAGTACTTC,CASSPLAAKETQYF
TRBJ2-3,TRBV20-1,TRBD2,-,TGCAGTGCTAGTTGGGAGGGCGGGGGCACAGATACGCAGTATTTT,CSASWEGGGTDTQYF
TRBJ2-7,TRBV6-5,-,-,TGTGCCAGCAGTTACCGGGCGGGGAGAACTCACGAGCAGTACTTC,CASSYRAGRTHEQYF
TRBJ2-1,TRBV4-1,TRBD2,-,TGCGCCAGCAGCCAAGATAGCGGGAGACTTGATGAGCAGTTCTTC,CASSQDSGRLDEQFF
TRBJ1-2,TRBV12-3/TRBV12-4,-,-,TGTGCCAGCAGTGGACAAGGTGGTGGCTACACCTTC,CASSGQGGGYTF
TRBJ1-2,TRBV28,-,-,TGTGCCAGCAGTGCCGGGACATCCCGAAATCCCTACTATGGCTACACCTTC,CASSAGTSRNPYYGYTF
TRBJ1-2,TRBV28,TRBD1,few,TGTGCCAGCAGTCGGGACAGGGAGAGTGGCTACACCTTC,CASSRDRESGYTF
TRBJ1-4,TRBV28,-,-,TGTGCCAGCAGACAGCCGGGATACGAAAAACTGTTTTTT,CASRQPGYEKLFF
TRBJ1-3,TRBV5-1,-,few,TGCGCCAGCAGCCCAAATTCGGTGGTCTCTGGAAACACCATATATTTT,CASSPNSVVSGNTIYF
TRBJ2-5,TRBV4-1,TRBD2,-,TGCGCCAGCAGCCAAGATCGATTGTCTAGCGGACAAGAGACCCAGTACTTC,CASSQDRLSSGQETQYF
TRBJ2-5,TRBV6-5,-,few,TGTGCCAGCAGCTCCCTCCGCCACTCCCAAGAGACCCAGTACTTC,CASSSLRHSQETQYF
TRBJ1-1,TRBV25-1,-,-,TGTGCCAGCAGTGTTAGAAGTTCCACTGAAGCTTTCTTT,CASSVRSSTEAFF
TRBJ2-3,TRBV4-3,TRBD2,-,TGCGCCAGCAGCCCCTTCGCGGGAGAAGCCACAGATACGCAGTATTTT,CASSPFAGEATDTQYF
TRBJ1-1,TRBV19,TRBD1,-,TGTGCCAGCGGGATGACAGGGGGCGCGTGGGCTTTCTTT,CASGMTGGAWAFF
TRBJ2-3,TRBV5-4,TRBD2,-,TGTGCCAGCAGCTTGTTTATAGCGGGATCCACAGATACGCAGTATTTT,CASSLFIAGSTDTQYF